In its sample, the clone carrying this TCR beta chain was seen a few times. Its specificity is unknown. Every single donor gave one heparinised blood draw, and these averaged about 116 mL. The data originate from a study of beta chain features in type 1 diabetes. Points from the study as a whole: PCR might show a preference for shorter templates, equally across patients and controls.

Of the isolated RNA, all was reverse transcribed, and so the sequenced material was expressed TCRB transcripts. TCRdb keeps only in-frame clones here, not all; method: immunoSEQ multiplex PCR. The table records 150,000 or so clones, approximately 9.9% of them present only once. This TCR derives from a woman younger than 30 in good health. Sequenced: central memory CD4+ T cells from blood.

CDR3: CASTADPGQGFGYTF. DNA of the CDR3: TGCGCCAGCACCGCGGATCCGGGACAGGGGTTTGGCTACACCTTC. The chain recombines TRBV5-1 with TRBJ1-2; 10 bases align to TRBD1. Per germline, CDR1 SGHRS and CDR2 YFSETQ. V lost 6 bases and J lost 7; bases outside the gene matches: 12. This CDR3 has 15 residues. The full variable domain, its missing parts supplied by reference TRBV5-1 and TRBJ1-2, is KAGVTQTPRYLIKTRGQQVTLSCSPISGHRSVSWYQQTPGQGLQFLFEYFSETQRNKGNFPGRFSGRQFSNSRSEMNVSTLELGDSALYLCASTADPGQGFGYTFGSGTRLTVV.